What follows are 27 T cell receptor beta chains derived from one specimen sequenced in a study of regulatory T cells in long-lasting Graves disease. The time point here: newly diagnosed GD, antithyroid drugs for less than 3 months. Generation of the TCR library employed RNA extracted from PBMCs. Construction of TCR beta libraries relied on iRepertoire HTBI primers and on Arm-PCR targeting CDR3 regions. TCRdb re-called the multiplex PCR reads with MiXCR, one entry per CDR3 protein. Of approximately 470,000 distinct CDR3 sequences listed, about a sixth are singletons. The sample was also reused in another study, on T cells in Graves' hyperthyroidism and ophthalmopathy.

The specimen was peripheral blood mononuclear cells (PBMCs), collected at new diagnosis, from a patient treated with antithyroid drugs. The receptors were gathered from a man aged 40-49 years with Graves disease.

The table lists this clonotype with a few counts. The V call is TRBV27, the J call TRBJ1-1; 9 bases are shared with TRBD1. Germline-derived CDR1 and CDR2 are MNHEY and SMNVEV (reference sequence). This CDR3 is built from 17 residues. With 0 bases clipped from V and 1 base from J, the junction kept 6 bases outside the gene matches. The CDR3 is CASSLSGTGRGNTEAFF. The DNA for the CDR3 is TGTGCCAGCAGTTTATCTGGGACAGGGCGGGGGAACACTGAAGCTTTCTTT.

With regard to this clonotype: Given a much more abundant clone one base away, this may be a read error. This chain connects TRBV6-2 or TRBV6-3 to TRBJ2-7; D perhaps matches TRBD2 (5 bases). Trimming left V 8 bases short and J 0 bases short, with 8 bases between. This CDR3 has 12 residues. In germline, CDR1 is MNHEY, CDR2 SVGEGT. DNA of the CDR3: TGTGCCAGCGTGACTATCTCCTACGAGCAGTACTTC. This translates into CASVTISYEQYF.

This clonotype was observed many times. At one of its ends the junction is not consistent with the germline gene, which may arise from a read error. The chain has TRBV5-1 and TRBJ1-1; D gene unclear. The CDR3 covers 14 residues. Germline V gene sequence: CDR1 SGHRS, CDR2 YFSETQ. CDR3 DNA sequence: TGTGCCAGCAGCTTAGGGCCTTCGAACACTGAAGCTTTCTTT. Translation gives CASSLGPSNTEAFF.

The chain joins TRBV28 to TRBJ1-1, with D maybe TRBD1 (6 bases). Germline V lookup: CDR1 MDHEN, CDR2 SYDVKM. This CDR3 is built from 14 residues. Trimming stripped 7 bases from V and 1 base from J, with 13 bases between. This CDR3 is CASIHRDWNTEAFF. CDR3 nucleotide sequence: TGTGCCAGCATCCACAGGGATTGGAACACTGAAGCTTTCTTT.

This clonotype appeared a few times. The V and J genes are TRBV9 and TRBJ2-1; no definite D call. The CDR3 has 12 residues. Trimming took 3 bases from V and 7 from J, leaving 8 bases between them. Germline V gene sequence: CDR1 SGDLS, CDR2 YYNGEE. CDR3 loop: CASSADPNEQFF. The CDR3 nucleotides read TGTGCCAGCAGCGCCGACCCAAATGAGCAGTTCTTC.

The gene calls are TRBV28 and TRBJ2-7; possibly TRBD1 or TRBD2 for D (5 bases each). The germline V gene has CDR1 MDHEN and CDR2 SYDVKM. This CDR3 has 16 residues. With 5 bases removed from V and 0 bases from J, the gap between germline ends came to 17 bases. Here the CDR3 DNA reads TGTGCCAGCAGTGAAGGAACCCGGGGCAGCTCCTACGAGCAGTACTTC. Amino acids: CASSEGTRGSSYEQYF.

The table lists this clonotype with many counts. The chain couples TRBV27 to TRBJ1-1; tentative D call: TRBD1 (5 bases). This CDR3 is built from 15 residues. V was clipped by 1 base and J by 5 bases, with 14 bases between them. From germline, CDR1 is MNHEY and CDR2 SMNVEV (reference sequence). CDR3 region: CASSLWGPPETEAFF. Here the CDR3 DNA reads TGTGCCAGCAGTTTATGGGGCCCGCCGGAGACTGAAGCTTTCTTT.

This clonotype has a count of ten or more. V gene TRBV29-1 combines with J gene TRBJ2-7; D is possibly TRBD1 (5 bases). This CDR3 contains 12 residues. Germline V CDR1 and CDR2: SQVTM, ANQGSEA. V was pared by 3 bases and J by 2 bases, with 8 bases between. CDR3 residues: CSVDKGPYEQYF. The CDR3 nucleotides read TGCAGCGTTGATAAGGGGCCCTACGAGCAGTACTTC.

A note on this clonotype: A much larger clonotype is one base distant, so this may be a read error. The chain recombines TRBV20-1 with TRBJ2-1, with D tentatively TRBD1 (6 bases). The DNA end lines up better with TRBJ2-5; the J call may be wrong. From germline, CDR1 is DFQATT and CDR2 SNEGSKA (reference sequence). This CDR3 has 14 amino acids. CDR3 protein: CSATSGQRLETQYF. DNA of the CDR3: TGCAGTGCCACTTCCGGACAGAGACTAGAGACCCAGTACTTC.

In its sample, this clonotype was seen many times. This chain connects TRBV28 to TRBJ2-2; TRBD2 matches at 9 bases. The germline V gene has CDR1 MDHEN and CDR2 SYDVKM. CDR3 length equals 16 residues. The V segment lost 5 bases and the J segment 7 bases; nucleotides outside the gene matches: 11. The CDR3 loop is CASSPILAGFGGELFF. The CDR3 DNA sequence: TGTGCCAGCAGTCCCATCCTAGCGGGGTTTGGCGGGGAGCTGTTTTTT.

With respect to this clonotype: Possible read error: a much larger clone is one base away. The chain has TRBV7-3 and TRBJ2-3; D gene uncertain. V dropped 5 bases and J dropped 6 bases, with 6 bases sitting between them. CDR1 and CDR2 from the germline V gene are SGHTA and FQGTGA. The CDR3 is made up of 11 amino acids. CDR3 coding DNA: TGTGCCAGCAGCGCGCTGGATACGCAGTATTTT. Amino acid sequence: CASSALDTQYF.

This chain connects TRBV5-1 to TRBJ2-2; 10 bases match TRBD1. The V segment lost 4 bases and the J segment 4 bases; nucleotides outside the gene matches: 1. There are 14 residues in the CDR3. The V gene's germline CDR1 is SGHRS and CDR2 YFSETQ. Written as DNA, the CDR3 is TGCGCCAGCAGCGACAGGGGGCTCACCGGGGAGCTGTTTTTT. Translated: CASSDRGLTGELFF.

This clonotype has only a few counts. This chain joins TRBV29-1 and TRBJ1-1; the match to TRBD1 covers 10 bases. CDR1 is SQVTM and CDR2 is ANQGSEA in the germline V gene. This CDR3 region has 13 residues. V lost 7 bases to trimming and J lost 3 bases; unmatched junction nucleotides: 5. The CDR3 reads CSDGQGDYTEAFF. CDR3 DNA: TGCAGCGACGGACAGGGGGATTACACTGAAGCTTTCTTT.

This clonotype showed up just a few times. The rearrangement joins TRBV29-1 to TRBJ2-3, with TRBD1 matching 7 bases. The germline V gene encodes CDR1 SQVTM and CDR2 ANQGSEA. Unmatched junction bases numbered 7, after V lost 3 bases and J lost 4 bases. This CDR3 region has 14 residues. CDR3 DNA sequence: TGCAGCGTTGACAGGGGGAGTGGAGCAGATACGCAGTATTTT. This gives the protein CSVDRGSGADTQYF.

This clonotype was recorded many times. V is TRBV7-8 and J is TRBJ2-3; D is possibly TRBD2 (6 bases). Trimming removed 0 bases from V and 3 bases from J, with 13 bases in between. Germline V gene sequence: CDR1 SGHVS, CDR2 FQNEAQ. CDR3 length: 16 amino acids. In DNA form, the CDR3 reads TGTGCCAGCAGCTTAGCGCTCAGCGGGCTAACAGATACGCAGTATTTT. Translated, it gives CASSLALSGLTDTQYF.

This clonotype has ten or more counts. This chain connects TRBV12-3 or TRBV12-4 to TRBJ2-7; D may be TRBD2 (5 bases). The CDR3 is 14 amino acids. V was clipped by 5 bases and J by 2 bases, with 13 bases between them. The CDR3 sequence is CASSREGSAYEQYF. The CDR3 nucleotides read TGTGCCAGCAGTCGAGAGGGAAGCGCCTACGAGCAGTACTTC.

There are many counts of this clonotype. This chain joins TRBV7-9 and TRBJ2-1; possibly TRBD2 for D (6 bases). The V and J ends lost 7 bases and 2 bases respectively, with 18 bases between them. Germline V gene data show CDR1 as SEHNR and CDR2 as FQNEAQ (reference sequence). The CDR3 spans 16 residues. In DNA form, the CDR3 reads TGTGCCAGCACGACAGACCGGGACTTGGCCTACAATGAGCAGTTCTTC. This encodes CASTTDRDLAYNEQFF. The full variable domain, in which reference TRBV7-9 and TRBJ2-1 provide the parts outside the CDR3, is DTGVSQNPRHKITKRGQNVTFRCDPISEHNRLYWYRQTLGQGPEFLTYFQNEAQLEKSRLLSDRFSAERPKGSFSTLEIQRTEQGDSAMYLCASTTDRDLAYNEQFFGPGTRLTVL.

This clonotype was found a few times. V and J are TRBV3-1 and TRBJ1-6, with D unclear. This CDR3 has 14 amino acids. V was clipped by 4 bases and J by 6 bases, with 10 bases between them. The germline CDR1 and CDR2 sequences are LGHDT and YNNKEL (reference sequence). The CDR3 DNA reads as TGTGCCAGCAGCCCCGGGGTAACTAATTCACCCCTCCACTTT. Amino acid sequence: CASSPGVTNSPLHF.

This clonotype came up many times. CDR3 DNA sequence: TGTGCCAGCAGTTTAGGTCGCGCCTCCCCTTACGGCACAGATACGCAGTATTTT. Translation gives CASSLGRASPYGTDTQYF. V is TRBV12-3 or TRBV12-4 and J is TRBJ2-3; D remains ambiguous. This CDR3 contains 18 residues. V lost 1 base and J 1 base, leaving 18 bases between the germline ends.

With respect to this clonotype: A much bigger clone sits one base away, suggesting this may be a read error. V usage is TRBV13 and J usage is TRBJ2-7; a possible D gene is TRBD1 (6 bases). Germline V gene lookup returns CDR1 PRHDT and CDR2 FYEKMQ (reference sequence). The CDR3 has 15 residues. V shed 8 bases and J shed 1 base, with 18 bases lying between them. Written as DNA, the CDR3 is TGTGCCAGCGGACCCTCGCAGGGGCCGTCCTACGAGCAGTACTTC. Protein: CASGPSQGPSYEQYF.

Comments on this clonotype: One end of the junction fails to match germline, which may point to a read error. This sequence joins TRBV4-1 and TRBJ1-2, with D unresolved. Germline V gene data show CDR1 as MGHRA and CDR2 as YSYEKL. The CDR3 is 13 amino acids. The CDR3 DNA follows: TGTGCCAGCAGCCAAGCACGGGAATATGGCTACACCTTC. It codes for CASSQAREYGYTF.

The genes are TRBV11-2 and TRBJ2-6; 7 bases align to TRBD1. CDR3 size: 19 residues. V shed 2 bases, J shed 0 bases, and the junction held 10 bases outside the gene matches. Germline-derived CDR1 and CDR2 are SGHAT and FQNNGV. CDR3 nucleotide sequence: TGTGCCAGCAGCTTATCCCAGACAGGGCATCACTCTGGGGCCAACGTCCTGACTTTC. It yields the protein CASSLSQTGHHSGANVLTF.

With respect to this clonotype: Being one base from a much bigger clone, this may be a read error. The CDR3 protein is CAGSWSGSWPYEQYF. CDR3 DNA: TGTGCCGGCAGCTGGAGCGGGAGTTGGCCCTACGAGCAGTACTTC. The V call is TRBV11-2, the J call TRBJ2-7, with 8 bases aligning to TRBD2. This CDR3 has 15 residues. Germline V gene data show CDR1 as SGHAT and CDR2 as FQNNGV.

This clonotype was detected ten times or more. The chain links TRBV28 to TRBJ2-1; a possible D gene is TRBD2 (7 bases). The germline V gene has CDR1 MDHEN and CDR2 SYDVKM. V was shortened by 3 bases and J by 7 bases, with 13 bases between the two germline ends. The CDR3 runs 14 residues. The CDR3 region is CASSFAGARNEQFF. The CDR3 nucleotides are TGTGCCAGCAGTTTCGCGGGGGCGCGAAATGAGCAGTTCTTC.

This clonotype has a count of ten or more. This CDR3 reads CASSMDGYQPQHF. CDR3 bases: TGTGCCAGCAGTATGGACGGTTATCAGCCCCAGCATTTT. The chain is built from TRBV28 and TRBJ1-5; D is unresolved. Per germline, CDR1 MDHEN and CDR2 SYDVKM. Trimming took 5 bases from V and 5 from J, leaving 10 bases between them. The CDR3 extends over 13 amino acids.

This clonotype occurred many times. The gene calls are TRBV30 and TRBJ1-1; 7 positions agree with TRBD1. The CDR3 is 13 residues long. Germline V gene sequence: CDR1 GTSNPN, CDR2 SVGIG (reference sequence). J was trimmed by 4 bases and V by 5 bases; bases with no gene match: 7. CDR3 amino acids: CAWRRGQGTEAFF. The CDR3, as DNA: TGTGCCTGGCGTAGGGGGCAGGGCACTGAAGCTTTCTTT. Together with reference TRBV30 and TRBJ1-1, the CDR3 gives the full variable domain: SQTIHQWPATLVQPVGSPLSLECTVEGTSNPNLYWYRQAAGRGLQLLFYSVGIGQISSEVPQNLSASRPQDRQFILSSKKLLLSDSGFYLCAWRRGQGTEAFFGQGTRLTVV.

In this sample, this clonotype turned up a few times. The chain uses TRBV7-2 and TRBJ2-3; 10 bases match TRBD2. J lost 5 bases, V lost 1 base, and 6 bases had no gene match. The germline V gene encodes CDR1 SGHTA and CDR2 FQGNSA. This CDR3 region has 16 residues. CDR3 DNA: TGTGCCAGCAGCTTAGTCCCTAGCGGGAGTGGAGATACGCAGTATTTT. Its protein product is CASSLVPSGSGDTQYF.